This TCR beta chain was captured by sequencing in a study of cytomegalovirus exposure and HLA in healthy donors. Primers included in the PCR were 60 Vbeta and 13 Jbeta primers. Profiling relied on immunoSEQ multiplex PCR, and the TCRdb table lists in-frame clones only, not all of them. Among under 200,000 clones, 65% to 85% were seen once, and the ten largest hold around 4.4%. It was healthy bone marrow donors who served as donors. This clone was detected once. Its antigen is not identified. Regarding the study as a whole: For presence/absence analyses, sequencing depth was assumed to be roughly uniform across donors.

Sequenced: PBMCs. The receptor comes from a woman aged 50 to 60 in good health and CMV-seropositive.

CDR3 bases: TGTGCCAGCAGTTTAGGGACTAGCGGGATCCAAGAGACCCAGTACTTC. Protein sequence: CASSLGTSGIQETQYF. The chain uses TRBV28 and TRBJ2-5; the match to TRBD2 covers 13 bases. The V segment lost 2 bases and the J segment 1 base; nucleotides outside the gene matches: 1. CDR3 length: 16 residues. The germline gives CDR1 MDHEN, CDR2 SYDVKM.